The 4 T cell receptor beta chains below all came from one sample that was sequenced in a study of shared clonotypes between healthy human individuals (TCRdb year 2020). The method behind the library was the immunoSEQ multiplex PCR assay. Held by TCRdb, this immuneACCESS table contains in-frame sequences only and omits some clones. Under half of the omission traces to an unresolved V gene where checked; the cause of the rest is unknown. The table for this sample lists approximately 2,000,000 clones; over 85% of them were counted only once. The ten largest clones take up about 1.6% of the sample. CD8 naive samples were CD45RO-negative cells positively selected for CCR7, giving a CD45RA+CCR7+ population that excluded TemRA cells. Source material: naive CD8+ T cells from PBMCs. In light of the paper, this sample's cell subset or site label describes: CD45RA+CCR7+. These receptor sequences come from a man between 18 and 35 years old in good health. Some clones in this sample may be carry-over from other donors' samples.

The DNA for the CDR3 is TGTGCCAGCAGCGTAGTCCCGGCAGGGCCAGAGCAGGAGCAGTACTTC. Translated, it gives CASSVVPAGPEQEQYF. The chain employs TRBV9 and TRBJ2-7; D is possibly TRBD1 (5 bases). With 0 bases removed from V and 7 bases from J, the gap between germline ends came to 20 bases. Germline V gene sequence: CDR1 SGDLS, CDR2 YYNGEE. This CDR3 is built from 16 residues.

Only a few counts were recorded for this clone. This chain links TRBV29-1 with TRBJ1-1; D is unclear. Germline CDR1 is SQVTM and CDR2 is ANQGSEA. The CDR3 sequence is 10 residues long. V lost 2 bases, J lost 6 bases, and 4 bases lay in between. The CDR3 loop is CSVERPEAFF. CDR3 DNA sequence: TGCAGCGTTGAACGCCCTGAAGCTTTCTTT.

V gene TRBV9 combines with J gene TRBJ2-1; D possibly corresponds to TRBD2 (5 bases). The CDR3 consists of 16 residues. V was pared by 3 bases and J by 0 bases, with 13 bases between. CDR1 is SGDLS, CDR2 YYNGEE, per germline. CDR3 nucleotide sequence: TGTGCCAGCAGCGCACAAAGCGGTCACTCCTACAATGAGCAGTTCTTC. As protein: CASSAQSGHSYNEQFF.

The chain couples TRBV27 to TRBJ2-1, with D maybe TRBD1 (6 bases). Germline CDR1 reads MNHEY; CDR2 reads SMNVEV (reference sequence). V lost 8 bases and J lost 5, with 13 bases in between. The CDR3 runs to 13 residues. CDR3 region: CASSQAGDNEQFF. For the CDR3, the DNA is TGTGCCAGCTCCCAGGCAGGGGACAATGAGCAGTTCTTC.